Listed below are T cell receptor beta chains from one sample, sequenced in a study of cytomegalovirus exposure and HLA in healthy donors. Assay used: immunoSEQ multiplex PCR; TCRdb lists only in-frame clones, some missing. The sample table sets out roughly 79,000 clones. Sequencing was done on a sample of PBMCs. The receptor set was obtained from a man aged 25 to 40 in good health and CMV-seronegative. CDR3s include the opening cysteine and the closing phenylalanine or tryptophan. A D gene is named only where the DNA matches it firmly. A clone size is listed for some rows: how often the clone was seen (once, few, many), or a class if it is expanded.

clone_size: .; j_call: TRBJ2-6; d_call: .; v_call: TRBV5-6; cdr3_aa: CASTLVSGANVLTF; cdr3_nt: TGTGCCAGCACCCTAGTCTCTGGGGCCAACGTCCTGACTTTC
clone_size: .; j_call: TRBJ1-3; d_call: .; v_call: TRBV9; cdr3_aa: CASSVEPLSGNTIYF; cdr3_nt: TGTGCCAGCAGCGTAGAGCCTCTCTCTGGAAACACCATATATTTT
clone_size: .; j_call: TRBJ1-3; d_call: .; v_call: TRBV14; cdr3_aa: CASSQGGTQPYF; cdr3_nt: TGTGCCAGCAGCCAAGGAGGAACCCAGCCATATTTT
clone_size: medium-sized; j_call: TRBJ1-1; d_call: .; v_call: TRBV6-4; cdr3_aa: CASSPGENTEAFF; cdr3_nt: TGTGCCAGCTCACCCGGAGAGAACACTGAAGCTTTCTTT
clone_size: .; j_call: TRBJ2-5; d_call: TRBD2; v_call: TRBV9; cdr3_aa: CASSVGAGRVKETQYF; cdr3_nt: TGTGCCAGCAGCGTGGGAGCGGGAAGAGTAAAAGAGACCCAGTACTTC
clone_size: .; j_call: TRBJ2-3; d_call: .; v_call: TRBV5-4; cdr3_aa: CASSLGRATDTQYF; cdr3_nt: TGTGCCAGCAGCTTGGGCAGGGCCACAGATACGCAGTATTTT
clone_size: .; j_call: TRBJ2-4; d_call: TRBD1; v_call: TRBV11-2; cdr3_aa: CASSFIRDRVLIQYF; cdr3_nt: TGTGCCAGCAGCTTCATACGGGACAGGGTGCTCATTCAGTACTTC
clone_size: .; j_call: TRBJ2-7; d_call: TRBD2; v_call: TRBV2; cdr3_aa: CASSEMRETSYEQYF; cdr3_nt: TGTGCCAGCAGTGAGATGCGGGAGACTAGTTACGAGCAGTACTTC
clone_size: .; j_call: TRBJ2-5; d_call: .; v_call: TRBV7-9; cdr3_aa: CASSLGRPFGTQYF; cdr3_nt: TGTGCCAGCAGCTTAGGGAGACCGTTCGGGACCCAGTACTTC
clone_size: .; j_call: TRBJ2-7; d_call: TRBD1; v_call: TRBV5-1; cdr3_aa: CASQPRTGGSYEQYF; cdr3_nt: TGCGCCAGCCAACCTCGGACAGGGGGCTCCTACGAGCAGTACTTC
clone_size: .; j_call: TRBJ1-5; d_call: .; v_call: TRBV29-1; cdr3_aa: CSVYDSKQVYSNQPQHF; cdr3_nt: TGCAGCGTTTACGACTCCAAACAGGTCTATAGCAATCAGCCCCAGCATTTT
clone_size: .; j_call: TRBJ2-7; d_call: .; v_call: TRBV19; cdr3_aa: CASSVAASLSYEQYF; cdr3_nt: TGTGCCAGTAGTGTCGCAGCGTCTCTCTCCTACGAGCAGTACTTC
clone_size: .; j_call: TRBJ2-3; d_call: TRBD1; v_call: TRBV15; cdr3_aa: CATSRDQEGSGQLQYF; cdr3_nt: TGTGCCACCAGCAGAGATCAGGAAGGGTCGGGACAGTTGCAGTATTTT
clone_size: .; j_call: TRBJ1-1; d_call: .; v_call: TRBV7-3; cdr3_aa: CASSLMGGPAEAFF; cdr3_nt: TGTGCCAGCAGCTTAATGGGGGGTCCCGCAGAAGCTTTCTTT
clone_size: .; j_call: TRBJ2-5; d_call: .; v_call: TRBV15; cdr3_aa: CATSSYGHTQETQYF; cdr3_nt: TGTGCCACCAGCAGCTATGGACATACTCAAGAGACCCAGTACTTC
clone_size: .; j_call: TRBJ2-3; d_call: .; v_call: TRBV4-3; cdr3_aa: CASSQEALLDSTDTQYF; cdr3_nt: TGCGCCAGCAGCCAAGAAGCGCTACTAGATAGCACAGATACGCAGTATTTT
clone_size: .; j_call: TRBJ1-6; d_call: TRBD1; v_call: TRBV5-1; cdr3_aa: CASSGTTGTNSPLHF; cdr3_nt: TGCGCCAGCAGCGGGACGACAGGGACAAATTCACCCCTCCACTTT
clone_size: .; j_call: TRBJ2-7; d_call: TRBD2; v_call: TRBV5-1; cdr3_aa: CASSPAGGATYEQYF; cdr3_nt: TGCGCCAGCAGCCCAGCGGGAGGGGCAACCTACGAGCAGTACTTC
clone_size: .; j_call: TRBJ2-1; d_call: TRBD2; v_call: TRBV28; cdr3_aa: CASSSLAGGLNEQFF; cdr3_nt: TGTGCCAGCAGTTCCCTGGCGGGAGGGCTCAATGAGCAGTTCTTC
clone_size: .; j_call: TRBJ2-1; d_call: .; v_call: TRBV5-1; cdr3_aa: CASSAESSYNEQFF; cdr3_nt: TGCGCCAGCAGCGCTGAGAGCTCCTACAATGAGCAGTTCTTC
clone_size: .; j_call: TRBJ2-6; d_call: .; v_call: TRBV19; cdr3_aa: CASKLGHGANVLTF; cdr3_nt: TGTGCCAGTAAATTGGGCCATGGGGCCAACGTCCTGACTTTC
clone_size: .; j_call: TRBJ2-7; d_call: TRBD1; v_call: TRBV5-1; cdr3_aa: CASSAAGDRAQYF; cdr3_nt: TGCGCCAGCAGCGCGGCCGGGGACAGGGCACAGTACTTC
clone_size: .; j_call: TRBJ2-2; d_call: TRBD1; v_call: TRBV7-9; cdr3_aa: CASSWPGQGPGELFF; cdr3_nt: TGTGCCAGCAGCTGGCCGGGACAGGGCCCCGGGGAGCTGTTTTTT
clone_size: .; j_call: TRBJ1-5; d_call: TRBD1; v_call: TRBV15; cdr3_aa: CATSRDRVRQPQHF; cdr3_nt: TGTGCCACCAGCAGGGACAGGGTAAGGCAGCCCCAGCATTTT
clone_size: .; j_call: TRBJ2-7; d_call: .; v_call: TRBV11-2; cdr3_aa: CASSLIGGAPPLEQYF; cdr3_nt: TGTGCCAGCAGCTTAATTGGCGGGGCCCCACCCCTAGAGCAGTACTTC
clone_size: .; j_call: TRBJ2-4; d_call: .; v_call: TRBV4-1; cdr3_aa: CASSQDPDLAKNIQYF; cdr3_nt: TGCGCCAGCAGCCAAGATCCAGATCTAGCCAAAAACATTCAGTACTTC
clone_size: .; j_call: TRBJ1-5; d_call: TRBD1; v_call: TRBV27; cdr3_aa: CASSPGQGFQPQHF; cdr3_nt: TGTGCCAGCAGTCCGGGACAGGGGTTTCAGCCCCAGCATTTT
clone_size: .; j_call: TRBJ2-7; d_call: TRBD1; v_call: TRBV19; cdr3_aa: CASRQTGGNLEQYF; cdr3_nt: TGTGCCAGTAGACAGACAGGGGGGAATTTGGAGCAGTACTTC
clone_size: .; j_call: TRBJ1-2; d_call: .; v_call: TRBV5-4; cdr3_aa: CASSLALRTEDGYTF; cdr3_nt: TGTGCCAGCAGCTTGGCCCTTAGGACAGAAGATGGCTACACCTTC
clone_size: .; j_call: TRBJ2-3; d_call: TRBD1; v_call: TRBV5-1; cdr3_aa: CASSDPGQGRTDTQYF; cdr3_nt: TGCGCCAGCAGCGACCCGGGACAGGGCCGCACAGATACGCAGTATTTT
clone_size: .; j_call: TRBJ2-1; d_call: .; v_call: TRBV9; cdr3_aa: CASSASGRSYNEQFF; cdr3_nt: TGTGCCAGCAGCGCCAGCGGACGTTCCTACAATGAGCAGTTCTTC
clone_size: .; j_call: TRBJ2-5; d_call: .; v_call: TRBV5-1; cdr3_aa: CASSSADRGETQYF; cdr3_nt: TGCGCCAGCAGCTCCGCGGACAGAGGAGAGACCCAGTACTTC